Following are 20 T cell receptor beta chains from one sample sequenced in a study of glioma-infiltrating T cells after dendritic cell vaccination. Profiling relied on immunoSEQ multiplex PCR, and the TCRdb table lists in-frame clones only, not all of them. The sample consists of some 87,000 clones, 85% to 90% of them appearing once. The material was blood, obtained before dendritic cell vaccination. Source of these receptors: a human donor with glioblastoma.

This CDR3 reads CASSATQGNTIYF. In DNA, the CDR3 is TGTGCCAGCAGCGCGACACAGGGAAACACCATATATTTT. The rearrangement links TRBV7-3 to TRBJ1-3, with D unclear. The V and J ends lost 5 bases and 4 bases respectively, with 9 bases between them. Germline values: CDR1 SGHTA, CDR2 FQGTGA. CDR3 length: 13 amino acids.

The table lists this clone with a count of one. The chain uses TRBV10-3 and TRBJ1-1; weak D call: TRBD1 (6 bases). Germline CDR1 ENHRY, CDR2 SYGVKD. V lost 5 bases, J lost 1 base, and 11 bases lay in between. This CDR3 contains 14 residues. CDR3 nucleotide sequence: TGTGCCATCAGTCCCGGGACAAAGAACACTGAAGCTTTCTTT. Translated, it gives CAISPGTKNTEAFF.

This clone was counted between two and nine times. The chain combines TRBV14 with TRBJ2-7, with D perhaps TRBD2 (5 bases). The CDR3 is 14 amino acids. The germline CDR1 and CDR2 sequences are SGHDN and FVKESK. The V gene lost 2 bases and the J gene lost 3 bases, with 11 bases spanning the gap. CDR3 protein: CASSQPGKGYEQYF. The CDR3 DNA is TGTGCCAGCAGCCAACCGGGGAAGGGCTACGAGCAGTACTTC. Full variable domain (remainder filled in from reference TRBV14 and TRBJ2-7): EAGVTQFPSHSVIEKGQTVTLRCDPISGHDNLYWYRRVMGKEIKFLLHFVKESKQDESGMPNNRFLAERTGGTYSTLKVQPAELEDSGVYFCASSQPGKGYEQYFGPGTRLTVT.

The chain carries TRBV7-2 and TRBJ2-4, with D tentatively TRBD1 (6 bases). Trimming left V 5 bases short and J 0 bases short, with 17 bases between. The CDR3 runs to 17 residues. CDR1 and CDR2 from the germline V gene are SGHTA and FQGNSA. The CDR3 is CASSQYTGQLAKNIQYF. CDR3 in DNA: TGTGCCAGCAGCCAATATACCGGACAGCTAGCCAAAAACATTCAGTACTTC.

This clone was found a few times. The chain couples TRBV5-4 to TRBJ2-3, with TRBD1 as a possible D gene (5 bases). With 1 base removed from V and 5 bases from J, the gap between germline ends came to 11 bases. CDR1 is SGHNT and CDR2 is YYREEE in the germline V gene (reference sequence). This CDR3 spans 14 amino acids. CDR3 sequence reads: CASSLRGRRDTQYF. The CDR3 DNA follows: TGTGCCAGCAGCTTGAGGGGCCGGAGAGATACGCAGTATTTT.

This chain links TRBV19 with TRBJ2-1; D is possibly TRBD2 (6 bases). CDR3 length equals 13 residues. Germline V gives CDR1 LNHDA, CDR2 SQIVND (reference sequence). V was trimmed by 3 bases and J by 7 bases, leaving 10 bases between them. CDR3: CASSISRGNEQFF. CDR3 nucleotide sequence: TGTGCCAGTAGTATCTCTCGGGGGAATGAGCAGTTCTTC.

Written as DNA, the CDR3 is TGTGCCAGCAGCATCGCTGAGTCTGGAAACACCATATATTTT. Amino acids: CASSIAESGNTIYF. The V and J genes are TRBV2 and TRBJ1-3, with D uncertain. The germline V gene encodes CDR1 SNHLY and CDR2 FYNNEI. Deletions cut 6 bases from V and 1 base from J, with 10 bases between. There are 14 residues in the CDR3.

The V and J genes are TRBV6-5 and TRBJ2-3, with TRBD2 matching over 15 bases. Trimming cost V 6 bases and J 12 bases; bases outside gene matches: 10. Germline V lookup: CDR1 MNHEY, CDR2 SVGAGI. This CDR3 spans 15 amino acids. The CDR3 bases are TGTGCCAGCAGGGCAGGGACTAGCGGGGGGCCCTCCCAGTATTTT. Translated, it gives CASRAGTSGGPSQYF.

This clone was detected many times. This sequence joins TRBV5-1 and TRBJ1-3; no definite D call. Deletions cut 0 bases from V and 2 bases from J, with 12 bases between. The CDR3 is made up of 16 amino acids. CDR1 and CDR2 from the germline V gene are SGHRS and YFSETQ. The DNA for the CDR3 is TGCGCCAGCAGCTTGGCGGCACCTCAGGCTGGAAACACCATATATTTT. Encoded protein: CASSLAAPQAGNTIYF. The full variable domain, in which reference TRBV5-1 and TRBJ1-3 provide the parts outside the CDR3, is KAGVTQTPRYLIKTRGQQVTLSCSPISGHRSVSWYQQTPGQGLQFLFEYFSETQRNKGNFPGRFSGRQFSNSRSEMNVSTLELGDSALYLCASSLAAPQAGNTIYFGEGSWLTVV.

This sequence joins TRBV9 and TRBJ2-3, with 13 nucleotides matching TRBD2. The germline V gene encodes CDR1 SGDLS and CDR2 YYNGEE. CDR3 length equals 18 residues. The ends lost 3 bases at V and 2 bases at J; junction bases unmatched: 9. The chain's CDR3 is CASSEGTSGNFLTDTQYF. CDR3 nucleotide sequence: TGTGCCAGCAGCGAGGGGACTAGCGGGAATTTCCTCACAGATACGCAGTATTTT.

The count of this clone is one. This CDR3 is CASSVSGSLLGEQYF. As DNA, the CDR3 is TGTGCCAGCAGCGTTTCCGGGTCGCTCTTAGGCGAGCAGTACTTC. The J gene is TRBJ2-7, the V gene TRBV9; D is uncertain. This CDR3 comprises 15 residues. V gave up 2 bases and J gave up 6 bases, with 18 bases separating them. The germline V gene has CDR1 SGDLS and CDR2 YYNGEE.

This chain connects TRBV29-1 to TRBJ1-5; TRBD1 might be the D (6 bases). The V end was cut by 4 bases, the J end by 3 bases, with 7 bases between. This CDR3 is 12 amino acids long. The V gene's germline CDR1 is SQVTM and CDR2 ANQGSEA. In DNA, the CDR3 is TGCAGCGTTGGACAGGCCAATCAGCCCCAGCATTTT. Encoded protein: CSVGQANQPQHF.

The chain employs TRBV10-3 and TRBJ2-3; D might be TRBD2 (6 bases). This CDR3 has 12 amino acids. V shed 8 bases and J shed 6 bases, with 12 bases lying between them. Germline-derived CDR1 and CDR2 are ENHRY and SYGVKD. CDR3 bases: TGTGCCATCCGAGGGAGCGGGGATACGCAGTATTTT. Its protein is CAIRGSGDTQYF.

The J gene is TRBJ2-3, the V gene TRBV6-5; 7 bases are shared with TRBD1. This CDR3 has 15 residues. V was pared by 2 bases and J by 4 bases, with 6 bases of the junction left unmatched. Germline V gene data show CDR1 as MNHEY and CDR2 as SVGAGI. In DNA form, the CDR3 reads TGTGCCAGCAGTTACCGACAGGGTGTCGCAGATACGCAGTATTTT. Translated, it gives CASSYRQGVADTQYF.

This sequence joins TRBV6-5 and TRBJ1-4; D is uncertain. With 5 bases removed from V and 6 bases from J, the gap between germline ends came to 16 bases. Germline V gives CDR1 MNHEY, CDR2 SVGAGI. The length of the CDR3 is 15 residues. The CDR3 DNA is TGTGCCAGCAGTAACCCGGGTGTGGAGGATGAAAAACTGTTTTTT. Translated: CASSNPGVEDEKLFF.

The J gene is TRBJ2-7, the V gene TRBV5-1, with D possibly matching TRBD1 (6 bases). The V and J ends lost 4 bases and 4 bases respectively, with 12 bases between them. The germline V gene has CDR1 SGHRS and CDR2 YFSETQ. This CDR3 region has 13 residues. The CDR3 here is CASSQDSAYEQYF. The CDR3 DNA reads as TGCGCCAGCAGCCAGGACAGCGCTTACGAGCAGTACTTC.

This clone was detected once. The chain uses TRBV9 and TRBJ1-1; no definite D call. Germline-derived CDR1 and CDR2 are SGDLS and YYNGEE. The length of the CDR3 is 13 residues. The V and J ends lost 3 bases and 1 base respectively, with 7 bases between them. The CDR3 DNA follows: TGTGCCAGCAGCGCGCAGAAGAACACTGAAGCTTTCTTT. This translates into CASSAQKNTEAFF.

There are a few counts of this clone. The chain links TRBV6-1 to TRBJ2-3, with D tentatively TRBD1 (5 bases). This CDR3 is 15 amino acids long. The germline V and J ends were trimmed by 10 bases and 3 bases, with 20 bases remaining between them. Germline CDR1 is MNHNS and CDR2 is SASEGT. Here the CDR3 DNA reads TGTGCCACCAAGGGGTGGGCAGTTTATACAGATACGCAGTATTTT. It is translated as CATKGWAVYTDTQYF.

The rearrangement joins TRBV7-9 to TRBJ1-1, with TRBD1 as a possible D gene (5 bases). V dropped 4 bases and J dropped 1 base, with 10 bases sitting between them. Germline assignment: CDR1 SEHNR and CDR2 FQNEAQ (reference sequence). The CDR3 loop spans 14 amino acids. In nucleotides, the CDR3 is TGTGCCAGCAGCTCCGGGACTTGGAACACTGAAGCTTTCTTT. Its protein product is CASSSGTWNTEAFF.

This sequence joins TRBV27 and TRBJ2-7; TRBD1 agrees at 11 bases. The DNA matches TRBJ2-1 better at its end, which makes the J call doubtful. This CDR3 has 14 residues. CDR1 and CDR2 from the germline V gene are MNHEY and SMNVEV (reference sequence). CDR3 in DNA: TGTGCCAGCAGAGGACAGGGGGCGCTCAATGAGCAGTTCTTC. It yields the protein CASRGQGALNEQFF.